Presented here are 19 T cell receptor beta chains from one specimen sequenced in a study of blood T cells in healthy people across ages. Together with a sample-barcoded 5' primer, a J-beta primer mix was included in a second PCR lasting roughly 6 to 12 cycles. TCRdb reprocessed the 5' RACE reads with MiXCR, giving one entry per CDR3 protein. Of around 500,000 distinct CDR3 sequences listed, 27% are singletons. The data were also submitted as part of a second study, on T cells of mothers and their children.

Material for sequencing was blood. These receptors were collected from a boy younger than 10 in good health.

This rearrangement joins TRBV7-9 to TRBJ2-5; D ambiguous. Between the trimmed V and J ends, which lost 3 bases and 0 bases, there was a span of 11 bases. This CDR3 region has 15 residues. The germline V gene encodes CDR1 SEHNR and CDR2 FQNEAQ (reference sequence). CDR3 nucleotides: TGTGCCAGCAGCTTCACGTCGAGATACCAAGAGACCCAGTACTTC. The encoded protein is CASSFTSRYQETQYF.

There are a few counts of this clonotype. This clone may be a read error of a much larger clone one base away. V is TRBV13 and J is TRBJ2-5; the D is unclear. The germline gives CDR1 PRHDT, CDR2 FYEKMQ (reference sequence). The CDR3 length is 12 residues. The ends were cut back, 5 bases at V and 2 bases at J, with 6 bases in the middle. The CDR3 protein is CASSREQETQYF. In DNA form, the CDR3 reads TGTGCCAGCAGCCGAGAACAAGAGACCCAGTACTTC.

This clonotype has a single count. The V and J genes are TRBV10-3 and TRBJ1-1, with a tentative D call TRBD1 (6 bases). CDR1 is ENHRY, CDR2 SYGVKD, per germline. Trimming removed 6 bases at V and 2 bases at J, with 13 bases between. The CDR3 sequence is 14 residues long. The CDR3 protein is CAISANRENTEAFF. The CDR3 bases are TGTGCCATCAGCGCTAACAGGGAAAACACTGAAGCTTTCTTT.

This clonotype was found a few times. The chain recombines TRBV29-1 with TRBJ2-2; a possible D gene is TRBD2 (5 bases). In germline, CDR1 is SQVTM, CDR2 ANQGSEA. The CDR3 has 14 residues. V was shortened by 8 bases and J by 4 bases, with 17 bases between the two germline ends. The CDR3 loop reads CSTLLPGSTGELFF. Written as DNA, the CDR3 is TGCAGCACCCTTCTACCGGGATCCACCGGGGAGCTGTTTTTT.

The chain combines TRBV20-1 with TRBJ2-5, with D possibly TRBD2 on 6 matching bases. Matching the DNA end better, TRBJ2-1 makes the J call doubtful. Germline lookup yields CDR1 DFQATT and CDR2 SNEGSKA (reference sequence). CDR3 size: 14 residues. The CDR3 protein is CSASSAGSLNEQFF. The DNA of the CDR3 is TGCAGTGCTAGTTCGGCGGGGTCCCTGAATGAGCAGTTCTTC.

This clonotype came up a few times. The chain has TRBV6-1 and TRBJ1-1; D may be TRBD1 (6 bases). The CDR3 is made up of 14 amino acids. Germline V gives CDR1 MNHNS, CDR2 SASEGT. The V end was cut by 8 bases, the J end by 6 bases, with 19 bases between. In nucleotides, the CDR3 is TGTGCCAGCGCCTCGGGGGCAGGGTGGGCTGAAGCTTTCTTT. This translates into CASASGAGWAEAFF.

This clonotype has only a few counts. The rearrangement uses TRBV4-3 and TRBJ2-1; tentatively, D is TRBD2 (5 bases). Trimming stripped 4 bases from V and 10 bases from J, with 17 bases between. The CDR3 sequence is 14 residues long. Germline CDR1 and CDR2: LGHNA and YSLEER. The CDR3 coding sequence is TGCGCCAGCAGCCCGGAGGCCGGGATAAGAGAGCAGTTCTTC. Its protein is CASSPEAGIREQFF.

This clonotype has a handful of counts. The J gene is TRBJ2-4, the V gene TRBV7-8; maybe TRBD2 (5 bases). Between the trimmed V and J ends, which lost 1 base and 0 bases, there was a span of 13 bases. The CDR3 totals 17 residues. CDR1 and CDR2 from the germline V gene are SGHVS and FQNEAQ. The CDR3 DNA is TGTGCCAGCAGCTTAGTACCGGGGATACTAGCCAAAAACATTCAGTACTTC. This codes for CASSLVPGILAKNIQYF.

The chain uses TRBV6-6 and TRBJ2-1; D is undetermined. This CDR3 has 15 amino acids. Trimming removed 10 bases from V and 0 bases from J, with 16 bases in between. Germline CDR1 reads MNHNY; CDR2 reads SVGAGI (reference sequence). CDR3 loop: CAISVMGSSYNEQFF. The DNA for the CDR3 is TGTGCCATCTCAGTTATGGGAAGCTCCTACAATGAGCAGTTCTTC.

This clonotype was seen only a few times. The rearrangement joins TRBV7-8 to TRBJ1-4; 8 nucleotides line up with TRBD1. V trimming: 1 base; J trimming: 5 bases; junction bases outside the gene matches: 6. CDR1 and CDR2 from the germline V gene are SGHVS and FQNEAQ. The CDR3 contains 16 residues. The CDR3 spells CASSLGNGQGNEKLFF. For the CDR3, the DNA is TGTGCCAGCAGCTTAGGAAACGGACAGGGAAATGAAAAACTGTTTTTT.

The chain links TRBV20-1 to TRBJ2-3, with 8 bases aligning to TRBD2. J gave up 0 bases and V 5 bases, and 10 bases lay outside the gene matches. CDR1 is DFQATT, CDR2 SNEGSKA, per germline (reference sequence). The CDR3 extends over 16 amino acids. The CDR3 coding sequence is TGCAGTGCTCGAGCCTTACTAGCGGAGAGCACAGATACGCAGTATTTT. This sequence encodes CSARALLAESTDTQYF.

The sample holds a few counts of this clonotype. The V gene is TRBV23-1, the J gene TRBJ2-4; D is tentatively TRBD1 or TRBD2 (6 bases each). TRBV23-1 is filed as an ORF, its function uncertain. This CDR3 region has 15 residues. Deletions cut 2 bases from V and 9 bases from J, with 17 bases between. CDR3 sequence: CASSQVHRDGGIQYF. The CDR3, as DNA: TGCGCCAGCAGTCAAGTGCACAGGGACGGGGGCATTCAGTACTTC.

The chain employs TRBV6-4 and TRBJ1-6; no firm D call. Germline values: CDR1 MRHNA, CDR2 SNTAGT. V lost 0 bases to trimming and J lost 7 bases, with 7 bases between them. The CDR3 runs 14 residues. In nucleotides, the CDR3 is TGTGCCAGCAGTGACTCTTTACGAAATTCACCCCTCCACTTT. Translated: CASSDSLRNSPLHF.

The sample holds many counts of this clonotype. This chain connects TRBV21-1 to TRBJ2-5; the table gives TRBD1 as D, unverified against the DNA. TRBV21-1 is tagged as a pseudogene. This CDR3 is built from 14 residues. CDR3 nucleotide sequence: TGTGCCAGCAGCAAAGTAACTCCGGGGGAGACCCAGTACTTC. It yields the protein CASSKVTPGETQYF.

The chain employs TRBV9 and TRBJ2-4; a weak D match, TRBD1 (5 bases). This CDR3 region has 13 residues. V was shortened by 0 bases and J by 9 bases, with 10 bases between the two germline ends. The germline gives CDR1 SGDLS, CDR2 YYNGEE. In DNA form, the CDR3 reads TGTGCCAGCAGCGTAGAAGGGGCCGGCATTCAGTACTTC. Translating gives CASSVEGAGIQYF.

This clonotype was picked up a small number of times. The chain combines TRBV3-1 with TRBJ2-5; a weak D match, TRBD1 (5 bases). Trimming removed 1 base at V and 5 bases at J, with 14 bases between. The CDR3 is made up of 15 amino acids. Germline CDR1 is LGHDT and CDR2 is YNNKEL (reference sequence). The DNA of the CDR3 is TGTGCCAGCAGCCAAGGAGGCAGGGTGATGGAGACCCAGTACTTC. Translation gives CASSQGGRVMETQYF.

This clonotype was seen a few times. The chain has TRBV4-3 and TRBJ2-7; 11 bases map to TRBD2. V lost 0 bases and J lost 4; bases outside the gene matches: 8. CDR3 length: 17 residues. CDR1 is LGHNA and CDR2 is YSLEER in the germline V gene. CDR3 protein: CASSQDAASGRWYEQYF. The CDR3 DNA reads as TGCGCCAGCAGCCAAGATGCCGCTAGCGGGAGGTGGTACGAGCAGTACTTC.

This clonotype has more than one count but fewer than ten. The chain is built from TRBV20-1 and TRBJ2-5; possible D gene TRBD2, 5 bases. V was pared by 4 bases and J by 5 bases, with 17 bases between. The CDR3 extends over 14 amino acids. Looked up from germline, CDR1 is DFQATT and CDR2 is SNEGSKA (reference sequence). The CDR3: CSANLDGIDETQYF. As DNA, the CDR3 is TGCAGTGCTAACTTAGACGGGATCGATGAGACCCAGTACTTC.

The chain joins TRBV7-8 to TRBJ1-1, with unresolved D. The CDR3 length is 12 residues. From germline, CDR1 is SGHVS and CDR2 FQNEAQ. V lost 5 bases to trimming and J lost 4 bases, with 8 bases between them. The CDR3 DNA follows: TGTGCCAGCAGCGCTTCGGGCACTGAAGCTTTCTTT. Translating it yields CASSASGTEAFF.